The 5 T cell receptor beta chains reported below all come from one sample, sequenced in a study of cytomegalovirus exposure and HLA in healthy donors (dated by TCRdb to between 2016 and 2019). Library method: the immunoSEQ multiplex PCR assay. A mixture of 60 forward primers for TCR Vbeta segments and 13 reverse primers for TCR Jbeta segments was used in the multiplex PCR. The immuneACCESS repertoire file appears here via TCRdb, limited to in-frame rearrangements. These files lack a portion of the clones; in checked studies, under half of the deficit traces to unresolved V genes, and the cause of the others is not known. In all, the sample holds about 160,000 clones, and roughly 82% of those were seen once. Roughly 10% of the sample lies in the top ten. Sequenced sample: PBMCs. The source is a man over 45 in good health and CMV-seropositive.

A remark on this clone: Other DNA sequences in this sample translate to the same CDR3. The rearrangement links TRBV30 to TRBJ2-3, with D unresolved. Germline V gives CDR1 GTSNPN, CDR2 SVGIG (reference sequence). The CDR3 is 11 residues long. The V end was cut by 1 base, the J end by 5 bases, with 4 bases between. The CDR3 here is CAWSGGDTQYF. The DNA for the CDR3 is TGTGCCTGGAGTGGCGGAGATACGCAGTATTTT.

CDR3 in amino acids: CASSLEGQGSNQPQHF. The CDR3 DNA sequence: TGTGCCAGCTCACTGGAGGGACAGGGGAGCAATCAGCCCCAGCATTTT. The chain employs TRBV18 and TRBJ1-5; 10 bases line up with TRBD1. This CDR3 has 16 amino acids. The germline CDR1 and CDR2 sequences are KGHSH and LQKENI. V was pared by 4 bases and J by 1 base, with 4 bases of the junction left unmatched.

The chain joins TRBV19 to TRBJ1-1; 7 bases map to TRBD1. The V segment lost 6 bases and the J segment 0 bases; nucleotides outside the gene matches: 4. The CDR3 sequence is 14 residues long. The V gene's germline CDR1 is LNHDA and CDR2 SQIVND (reference sequence). CDR3 nucleotides: TGTGCCAGTAGCACGGACAGGATGAACACTGAAGCTTTCTTT. Amino acid sequence: CASSTDRMNTEAFF. Full variable domain (remainder filled in from reference TRBV19 and TRBJ1-1): DGGITQSPKYLFRKEGQNVTLSCEQNLNHDAMYWYRQDPGQGLRLIYYSQIVNDFQKGDIAEGYSVSREKKESFPLTVTSAQKNPTAFYLCASSTDRMNTEAFFGQGTRLTVV.

The chain uses TRBV7-9 and TRBJ1-1; 8 nucleotides agree with TRBD1. Losses at the gene ends were 5 bases for V and 1 base for J; bases not matched to a gene: 3. The length of the CDR3 is 14 residues. Germline CDR1 and CDR2: SEHNR and FQNEAQ (reference sequence). CDR3 protein: CASSGQGWNTEAFF. CDR3 coding DNA: TGTGCCAGCAGCGGACAGGGATGGAACACTGAAGCTTTCTTT.

This clone occurred a few times. J is TRBJ1-6 and V is TRBV30, with 7 bases fitting TRBD1. The CDR3 consists of 18 residues. The V segment lost 0 bases and the J segment 0 bases; nucleotides outside the gene matches: 8. Germline lookup yields CDR1 GTSNPN and CDR2 SVGIG (reference sequence). DNA for the CDR3: TGTGCCTGGAGTGTACGAGGGACAGCAAGCTCCTATAATTCACCCCTCCACTTT. Translation: CAWSVRGTASSYNSPLHF.